The sequence of this TCR beta chain was determined in a study of T cell changes during pregnancy in multiple sclerosis. Clones were read by immunoSEQ multiplex PCR, and TCRdb kept only the in-frame ones, dropping some. Among about 42,000 clones listed, 88% were seen once. CDR3 length: 15 residues. Trimming at V came to 6 bases and at J to 2 bases, leaving 8 bases not matched to a gene. CDR1 and CDR2 from the germline V gene are SNHLY and FYNNEI. The specimen comprised CD4+ T cells from peripheral blood mononuclear cells, sampled in the second trimester of pregnancy. The TCR originated in a female donor with multiple sclerosis, enrolled in a pregnancy study. The chain combines TRBV2 with TRBJ1-2, with TRBD1 matching 8 bases. In DNA form, the CDR3 reads TGTGCCAGCAGAGGCGGGACAGGTGAAAACTATGGCTACACCTTC. Amino acid sequence: CASRGGTGENYGYTF.